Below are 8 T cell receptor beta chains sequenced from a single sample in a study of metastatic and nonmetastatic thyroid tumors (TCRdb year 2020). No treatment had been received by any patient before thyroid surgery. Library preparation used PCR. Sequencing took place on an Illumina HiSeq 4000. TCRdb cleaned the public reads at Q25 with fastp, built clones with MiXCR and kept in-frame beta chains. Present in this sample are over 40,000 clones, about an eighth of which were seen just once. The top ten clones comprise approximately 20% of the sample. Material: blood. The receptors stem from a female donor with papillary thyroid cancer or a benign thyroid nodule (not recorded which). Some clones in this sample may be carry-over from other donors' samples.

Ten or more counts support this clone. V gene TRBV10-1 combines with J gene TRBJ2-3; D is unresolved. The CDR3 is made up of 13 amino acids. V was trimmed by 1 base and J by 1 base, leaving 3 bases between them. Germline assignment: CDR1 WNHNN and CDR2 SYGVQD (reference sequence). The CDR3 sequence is CASSEFRTDTQYF. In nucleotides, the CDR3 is TGCGCCAGCAGTGAGTTCCGCACAGATACGCAGTATTTT.

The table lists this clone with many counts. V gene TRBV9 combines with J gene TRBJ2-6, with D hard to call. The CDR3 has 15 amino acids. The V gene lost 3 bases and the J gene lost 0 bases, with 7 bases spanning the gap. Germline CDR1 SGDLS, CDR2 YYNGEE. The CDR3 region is CASSESISGANVLTF. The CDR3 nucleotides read TGTGCCAGCAGCGAATCCATCTCTGGGGCCAACGTCCTGACTTTC. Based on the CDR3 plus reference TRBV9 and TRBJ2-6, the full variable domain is DSGVTQTPKHLITATGQRVTLRCSPRSGDLSVYWYQQSLDQGLQFLIQYYNGEERAKGNILERFSAQQFPDLHSELNLSSLELGDSALYFCASSESISGANVLTFGAGSRLTVL.

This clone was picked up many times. This CDR3 reads CATPGEGRRFSQFF. DNA for the CDR3: TGTGCCACCCCAGGGGAGGGGCGCCGTTTTAGTCAGTTCTTC. V usage is TRBV24-1 and J usage is TRBJ2-1; weak D call: TRBD2 (7 bases). This CDR3 spans 14 amino acids. The V end lost 9 bases, the J end lost 13 bases, and 24 bases lay between the germline ends. Germline V lookup: CDR1 KGHDR, CDR2 SFDVKD.

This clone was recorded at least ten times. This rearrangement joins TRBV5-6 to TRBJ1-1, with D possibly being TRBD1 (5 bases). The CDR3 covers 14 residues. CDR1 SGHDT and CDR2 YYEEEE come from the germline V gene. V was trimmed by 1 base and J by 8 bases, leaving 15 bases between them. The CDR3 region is CASSLRGVGHEAFF. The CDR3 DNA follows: TGTGCCAGCAGCTTGAGGGGTGTCGGCCACGAAGCTTTCTTT.

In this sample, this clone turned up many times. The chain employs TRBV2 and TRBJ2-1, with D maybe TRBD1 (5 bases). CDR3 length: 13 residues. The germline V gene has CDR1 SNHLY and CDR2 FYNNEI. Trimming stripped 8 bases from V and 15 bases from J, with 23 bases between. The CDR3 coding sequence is TGTGCCAGCGCCCCGTGGGGCGGTGCCTCGCCGTTCTTC. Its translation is CASAPWGGASPFF.

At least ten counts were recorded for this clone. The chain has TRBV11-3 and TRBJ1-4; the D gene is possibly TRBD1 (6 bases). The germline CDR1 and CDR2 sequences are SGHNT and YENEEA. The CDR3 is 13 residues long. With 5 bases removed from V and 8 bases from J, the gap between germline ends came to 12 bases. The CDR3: CASSRQEGEKLFF. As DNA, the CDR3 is TGTGCCAGCAGCCGACAGGAAGGAGAAAAACTGTTTTTT.

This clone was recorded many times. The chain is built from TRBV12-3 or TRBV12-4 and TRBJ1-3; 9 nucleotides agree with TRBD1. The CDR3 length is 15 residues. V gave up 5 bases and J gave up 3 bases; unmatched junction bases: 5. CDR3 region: CASSTRQGVGNTIYF. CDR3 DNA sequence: TGTGCCAGCAGTACTCGACAGGGGGTTGGAAACACCATATATTTT.

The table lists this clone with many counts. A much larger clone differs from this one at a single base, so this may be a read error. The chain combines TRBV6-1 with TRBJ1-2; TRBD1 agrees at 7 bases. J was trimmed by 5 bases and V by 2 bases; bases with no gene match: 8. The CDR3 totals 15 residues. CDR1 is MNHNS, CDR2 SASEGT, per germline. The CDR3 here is CASSETEGAHYGYTF. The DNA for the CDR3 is TGTGCCAGCAGTGAAACCGAGGGGGCGCATTATGGCTACACCTTC.